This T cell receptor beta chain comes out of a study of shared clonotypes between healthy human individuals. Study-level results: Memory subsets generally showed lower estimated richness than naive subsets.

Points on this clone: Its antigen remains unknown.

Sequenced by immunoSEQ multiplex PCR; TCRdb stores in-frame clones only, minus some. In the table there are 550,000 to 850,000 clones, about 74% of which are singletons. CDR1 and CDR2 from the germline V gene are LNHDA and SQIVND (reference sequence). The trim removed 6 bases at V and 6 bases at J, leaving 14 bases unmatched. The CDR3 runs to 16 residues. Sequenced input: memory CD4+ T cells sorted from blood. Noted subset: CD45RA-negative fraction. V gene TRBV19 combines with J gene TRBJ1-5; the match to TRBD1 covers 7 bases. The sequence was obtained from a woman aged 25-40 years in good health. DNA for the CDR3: TGTGCCAGTAGCCCAAGGGGGCAGGGGGTTGGTCAGCCCCAGCATTTT. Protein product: CASSPRGQGVGQPQHF. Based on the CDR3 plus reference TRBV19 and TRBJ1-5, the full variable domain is DGGITQSPKYLFRKEGQNVTLSCEQNLNHDAMYWYRQDPGQGLRLIYYSQIVNDFQKGDIAEGYSVSREKKESFPLTVTSAQKNPTAFYLCASSPRGQGVGQPQHFGDGTRLSIL.